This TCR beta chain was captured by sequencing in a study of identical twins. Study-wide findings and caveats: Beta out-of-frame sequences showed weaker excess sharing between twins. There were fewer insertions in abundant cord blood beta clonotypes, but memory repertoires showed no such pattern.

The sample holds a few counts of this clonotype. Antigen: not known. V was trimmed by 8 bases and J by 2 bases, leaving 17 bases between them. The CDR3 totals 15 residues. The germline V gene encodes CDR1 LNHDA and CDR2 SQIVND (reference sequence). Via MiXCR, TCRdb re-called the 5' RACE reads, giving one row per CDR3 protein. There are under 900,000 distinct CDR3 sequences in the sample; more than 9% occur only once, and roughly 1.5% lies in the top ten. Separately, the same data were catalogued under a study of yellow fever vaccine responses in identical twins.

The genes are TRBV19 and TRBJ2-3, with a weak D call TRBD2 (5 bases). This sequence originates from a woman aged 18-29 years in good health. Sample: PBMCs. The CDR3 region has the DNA TGTGCCAGTTCCCCGGATTTCCGGGACACAGATACGCAGTATTTT. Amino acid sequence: CASSPDFRDTDTQYF.